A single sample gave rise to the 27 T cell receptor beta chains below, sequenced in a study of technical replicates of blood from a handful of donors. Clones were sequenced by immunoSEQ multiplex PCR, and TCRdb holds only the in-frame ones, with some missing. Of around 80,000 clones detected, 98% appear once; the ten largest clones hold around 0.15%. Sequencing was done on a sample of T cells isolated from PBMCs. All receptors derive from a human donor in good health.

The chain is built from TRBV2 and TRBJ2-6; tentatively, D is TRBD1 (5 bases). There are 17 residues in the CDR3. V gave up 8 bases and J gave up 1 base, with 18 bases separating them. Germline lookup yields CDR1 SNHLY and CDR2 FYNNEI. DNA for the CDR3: TGTGCCAGCGTAGGGCAGGGTGGAATGTCTGGGGCCAACGTCCTGACTTTC. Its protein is CASVGQGGMSGANVLTF.

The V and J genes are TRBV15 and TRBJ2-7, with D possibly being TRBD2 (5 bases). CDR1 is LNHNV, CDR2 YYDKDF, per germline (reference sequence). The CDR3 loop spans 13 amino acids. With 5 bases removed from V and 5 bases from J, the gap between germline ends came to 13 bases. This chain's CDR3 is CATSLTSSHEQYF. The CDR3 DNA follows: TGTGCCACCAGCTTAACTAGTTCCCACGAGCAGTACTTC. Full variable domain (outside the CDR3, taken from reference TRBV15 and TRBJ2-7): DAMVIQNPRYQVTQFGKPVTLSCSQTLNHNVMYWYQQKSSQAPKLLFHYYDKDFNNEADTPDNFQSRRPNTSFCFLDIRSPGLGDTAMYLCATSLTSSHEQYFGPGTRLTVT.

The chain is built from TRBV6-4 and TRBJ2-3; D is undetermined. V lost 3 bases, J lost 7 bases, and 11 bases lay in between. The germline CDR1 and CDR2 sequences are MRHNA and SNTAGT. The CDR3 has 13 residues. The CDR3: CASSESLENTQYF. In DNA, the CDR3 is TGTGCCAGCAGTGAATCTCTTGAGAATACGCAGTATTTT.

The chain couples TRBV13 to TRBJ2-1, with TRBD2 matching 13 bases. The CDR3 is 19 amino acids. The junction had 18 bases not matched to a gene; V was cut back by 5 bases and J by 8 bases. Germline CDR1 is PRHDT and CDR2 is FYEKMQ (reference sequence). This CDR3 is CASSPGLAGAIRGRYEQFF. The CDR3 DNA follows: TGTGCCAGCAGCCCAGGACTAGCGGGAGCCATACGGGGGAGATATGAGCAGTTCTTC. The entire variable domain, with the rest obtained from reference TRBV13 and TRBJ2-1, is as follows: AAGVIQSPRHLIKEKRETATLKCYPIPRHDTVYWYQQGPGQDPQFLISFYEKMQSDKGSIPDRFSAQQFSDYHSELNMSSLELGDSALYFCASSPGLAGAIRGRYEQFFGPGTRLTVL.

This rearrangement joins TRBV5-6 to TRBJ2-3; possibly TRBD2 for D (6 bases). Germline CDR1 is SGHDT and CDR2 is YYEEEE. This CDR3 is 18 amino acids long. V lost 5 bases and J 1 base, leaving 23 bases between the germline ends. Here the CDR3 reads CASSYGLLLADGTDTQYF. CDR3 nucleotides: TGTGCCAGCAGTTATGGGTTGTTACTAGCCGATGGCACAGATACGCAGTATTTT.

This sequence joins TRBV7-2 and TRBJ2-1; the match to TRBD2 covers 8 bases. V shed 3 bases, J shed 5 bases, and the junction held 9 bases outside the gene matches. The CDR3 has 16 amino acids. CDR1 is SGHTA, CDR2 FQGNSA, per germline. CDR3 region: CASSLGPGGINNEQFF. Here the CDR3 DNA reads TGTGCCAGCAGCTTGGGTCCGGGGGGGATTAACAATGAGCAGTTCTTC.

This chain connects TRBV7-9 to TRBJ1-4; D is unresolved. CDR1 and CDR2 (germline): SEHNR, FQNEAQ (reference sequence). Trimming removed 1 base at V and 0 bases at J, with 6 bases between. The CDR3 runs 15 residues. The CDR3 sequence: CASSLGLATNEKLFF. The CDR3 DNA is TGTGCCAGCAGCTTAGGACTGGCAACTAATGAAAAACTGTTTTTT.

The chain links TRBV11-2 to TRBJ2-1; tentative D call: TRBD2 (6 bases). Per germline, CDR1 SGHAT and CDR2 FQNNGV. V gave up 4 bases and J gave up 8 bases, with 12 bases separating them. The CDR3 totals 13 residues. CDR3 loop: CASSSWGEDEQFF. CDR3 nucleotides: TGTGCCAGCAGCTCGTGGGGGGAGGATGAGCAGTTCTTC.

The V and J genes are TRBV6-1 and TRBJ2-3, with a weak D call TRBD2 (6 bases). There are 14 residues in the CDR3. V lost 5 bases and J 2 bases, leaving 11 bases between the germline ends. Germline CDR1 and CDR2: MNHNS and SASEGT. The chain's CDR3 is CASSRTDYTDTQYF. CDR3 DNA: TGTGCCAGCAGTCGGACGGACTACACAGATACGCAGTATTTT.

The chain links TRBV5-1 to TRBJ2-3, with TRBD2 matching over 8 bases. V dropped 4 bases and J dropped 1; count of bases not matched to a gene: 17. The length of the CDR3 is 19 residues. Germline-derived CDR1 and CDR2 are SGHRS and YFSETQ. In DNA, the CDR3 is TGCGCCAGCAGCCCAGGACTAGCTTTCTCGCAACCCCGCACAGATACGCAGTATTTT. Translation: CASSPGLAFSQPRTDTQYF.

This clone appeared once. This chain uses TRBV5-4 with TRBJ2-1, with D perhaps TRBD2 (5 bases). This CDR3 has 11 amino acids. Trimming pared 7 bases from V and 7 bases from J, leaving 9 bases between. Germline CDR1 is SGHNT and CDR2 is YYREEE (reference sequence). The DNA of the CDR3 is TGTGCCAGCGGTGGCGGGAATGAGCAGTTCTTC. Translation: CASGGGNEQFF.

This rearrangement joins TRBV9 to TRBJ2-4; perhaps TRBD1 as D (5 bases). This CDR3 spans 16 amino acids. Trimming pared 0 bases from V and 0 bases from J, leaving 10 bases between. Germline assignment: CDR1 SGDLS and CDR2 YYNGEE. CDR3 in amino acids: CASSVDRTLAKNIQYF. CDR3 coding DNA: TGTGCCAGCAGCGTAGATAGGACACTAGCCAAAAACATTCAGTACTTC.

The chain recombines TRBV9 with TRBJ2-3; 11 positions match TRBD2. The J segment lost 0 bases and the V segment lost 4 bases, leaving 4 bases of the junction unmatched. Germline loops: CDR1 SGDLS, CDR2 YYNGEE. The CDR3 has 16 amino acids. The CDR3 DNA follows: TGTGCCAGCAGCACCGTAGCGGGGGGGAGCACAGATACGCAGTATTTT. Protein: CASSTVAGGSTDTQYF.

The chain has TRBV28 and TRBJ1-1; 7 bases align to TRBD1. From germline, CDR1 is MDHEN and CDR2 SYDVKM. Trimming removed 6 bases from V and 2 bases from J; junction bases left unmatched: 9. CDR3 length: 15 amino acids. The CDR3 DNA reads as TGTGCCAGCAGCTCCTCGACAGGGCCCAACACTGAAGCTTTCTTT. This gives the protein CASSSSTGPNTEAFF.

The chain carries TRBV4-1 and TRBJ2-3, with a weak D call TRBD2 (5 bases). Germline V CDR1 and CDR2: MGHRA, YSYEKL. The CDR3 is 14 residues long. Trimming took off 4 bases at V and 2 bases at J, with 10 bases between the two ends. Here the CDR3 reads CASSPGGDTDTQYF. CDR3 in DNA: TGCGCCAGCAGCCCCGGAGGAGACACAGATACGCAGTATTTT.

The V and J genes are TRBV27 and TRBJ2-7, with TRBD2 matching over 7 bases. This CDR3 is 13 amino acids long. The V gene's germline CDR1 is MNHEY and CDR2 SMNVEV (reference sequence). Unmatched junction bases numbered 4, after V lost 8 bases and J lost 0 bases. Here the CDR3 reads CASLGGSSYEQYF. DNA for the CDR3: TGTGCCAGCTTGGGCGGGAGCTCCTACGAGCAGTACTTC.

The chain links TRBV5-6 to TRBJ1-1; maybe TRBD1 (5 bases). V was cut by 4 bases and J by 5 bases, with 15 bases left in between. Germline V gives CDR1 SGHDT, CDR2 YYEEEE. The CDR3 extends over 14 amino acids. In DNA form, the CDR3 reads TGTGCCAGCAGCCCGGGACGGGGGGGGACTGAAGCTTTCTTT. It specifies CASSPGRGGTEAFF.

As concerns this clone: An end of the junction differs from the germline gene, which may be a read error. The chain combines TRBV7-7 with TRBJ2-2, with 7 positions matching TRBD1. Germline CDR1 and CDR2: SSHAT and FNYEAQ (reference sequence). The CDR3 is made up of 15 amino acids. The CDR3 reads CASSSQGYEGGELFF. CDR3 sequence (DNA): TGTGCTAGCAGCTCACAGGGGTACGAAGGCGGGGAGCTGTTTTTT.

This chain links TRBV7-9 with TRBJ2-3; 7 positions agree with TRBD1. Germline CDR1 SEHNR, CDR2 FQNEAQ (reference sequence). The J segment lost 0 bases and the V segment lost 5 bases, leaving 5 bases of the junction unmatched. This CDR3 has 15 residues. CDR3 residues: CASSPDRTSTDTQYF. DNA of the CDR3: TGTGCCAGCAGCCCGGACAGGACTAGCACAGATACGCAGTATTTT.

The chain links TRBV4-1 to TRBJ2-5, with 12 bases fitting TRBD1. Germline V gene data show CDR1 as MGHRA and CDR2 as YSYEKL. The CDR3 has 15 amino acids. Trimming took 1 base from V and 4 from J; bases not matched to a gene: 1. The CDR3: CASSQAGQGAETQYF. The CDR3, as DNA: TGCGCCAGCAGCCAAGCGGGACAGGGGGCAGAGACCCAGTACTTC.

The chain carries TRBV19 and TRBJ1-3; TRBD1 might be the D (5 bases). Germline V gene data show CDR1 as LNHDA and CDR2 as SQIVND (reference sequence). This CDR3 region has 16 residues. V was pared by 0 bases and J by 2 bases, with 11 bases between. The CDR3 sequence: CASSIDPPGTGNTIYF. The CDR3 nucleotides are TGTGCCAGTAGTATAGATCCCCCAGGGACTGGAAACACCATATATTTT.

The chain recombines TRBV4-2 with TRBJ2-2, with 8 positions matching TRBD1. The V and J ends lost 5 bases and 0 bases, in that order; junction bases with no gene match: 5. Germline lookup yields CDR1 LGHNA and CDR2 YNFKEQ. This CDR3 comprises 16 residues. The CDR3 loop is CASSSGQATNTGELFF. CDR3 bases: TGTGCCAGCAGCTCGGGACAGGCCACGAACACCGGGGAGCTGTTTTTT.

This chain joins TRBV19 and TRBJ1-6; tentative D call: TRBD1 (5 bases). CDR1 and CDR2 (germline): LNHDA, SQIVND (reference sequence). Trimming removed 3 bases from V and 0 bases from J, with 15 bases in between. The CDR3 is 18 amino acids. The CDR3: CASSMSGVLSSYNSPLHF. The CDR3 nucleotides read TGTGCCAGTAGTATGTCGGGGGTCCTGAGCTCCTATAATTCACCCCTCCACTTT.

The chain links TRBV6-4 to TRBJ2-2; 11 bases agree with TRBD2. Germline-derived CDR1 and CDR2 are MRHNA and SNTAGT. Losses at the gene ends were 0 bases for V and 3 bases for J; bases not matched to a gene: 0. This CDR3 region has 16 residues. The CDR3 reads CASSDSSGGDTGELFF. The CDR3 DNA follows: TGTGCCAGCAGTGACTCTAGCGGGGGGGACACCGGGGAGCTGTTTTTT.

CDR3 bases: TGTGCCAGCAGTTACGGGTCAGGGGACACCGGGGAGCTGTTTTTT. It specifies CASSYGSGDTGELFF. The chain combines TRBV6-5 with TRBJ2-2, with a tentative D call TRBD1 (6 bases). This CDR3 contains 15 residues. V lost 2 bases and J lost 3, with 10 bases in between. CDR1 is MNHEY and CDR2 is SVGAGI in the germline V gene.

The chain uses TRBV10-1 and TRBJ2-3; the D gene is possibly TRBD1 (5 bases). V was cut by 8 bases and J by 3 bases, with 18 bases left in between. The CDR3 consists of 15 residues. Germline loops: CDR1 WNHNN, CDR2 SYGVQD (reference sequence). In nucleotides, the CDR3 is TGCGCCAGCGGATCCTCAGGGCAAGGGACAGATACGCAGTATTTT. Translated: CASGSSGQGTDTQYF.

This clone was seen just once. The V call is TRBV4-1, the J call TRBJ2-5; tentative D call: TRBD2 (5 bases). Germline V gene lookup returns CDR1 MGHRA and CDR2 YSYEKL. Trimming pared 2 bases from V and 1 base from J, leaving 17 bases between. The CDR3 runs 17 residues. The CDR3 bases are TGCGCCAGCAGCCAACTGATTGTCGGCGGACTCCAAGAGACCCAGTACTTC. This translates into CASSQLIVGGLQETQYF.